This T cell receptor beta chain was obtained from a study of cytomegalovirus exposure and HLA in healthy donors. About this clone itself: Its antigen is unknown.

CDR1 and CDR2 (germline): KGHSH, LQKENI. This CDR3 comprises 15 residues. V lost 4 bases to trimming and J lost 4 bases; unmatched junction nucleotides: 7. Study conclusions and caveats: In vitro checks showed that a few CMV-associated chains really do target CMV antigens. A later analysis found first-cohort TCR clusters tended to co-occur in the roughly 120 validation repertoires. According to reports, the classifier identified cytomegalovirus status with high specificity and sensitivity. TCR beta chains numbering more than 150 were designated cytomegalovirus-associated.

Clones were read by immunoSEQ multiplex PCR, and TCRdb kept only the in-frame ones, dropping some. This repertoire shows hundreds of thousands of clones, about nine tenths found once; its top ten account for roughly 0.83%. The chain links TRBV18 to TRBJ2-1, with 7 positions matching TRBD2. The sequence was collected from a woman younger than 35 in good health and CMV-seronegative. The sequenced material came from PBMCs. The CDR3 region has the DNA TGTGCCAGCTCACTAGGGCGGGGGTTGTACAATGAGCAGTTCTTC. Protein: CASSLGRGLYNEQFF. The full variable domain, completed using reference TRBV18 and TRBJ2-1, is NAGVMQNPRHLVRRRGQEARLRCSPMKGHSHVYWYRQLPEEGLKFMVYLQKENIIDESGMPKERFSAEFPKEGPSILRIQQVVRGDSAAYFCASSLGRGLYNEQFFGPGTRLTVL.